This T cell receptor beta chain stems from a study of blood T cell repertoires in COVID-19. Study details: Material from acute and convalescent COVID-19 was sourced from the United States, Italy and Spain. T cells, B-cell-depleted T cells, or PBMCs supplied cDNA or gDNA.

CDR3 size: 13 residues. Germline V gene lookup returns CDR1 MGHDK and CDR2 SYGVNS. The germline V and J ends were trimmed by 6 bases and 10 bases, with 18 bases remaining between them. In the original workflow: Amplification of reference gene primers was used by the study to estimate nucleated cell counts. Profiling relied on immunoSEQ multiplex PCR, and the TCRdb table lists in-frame clones only, not all of them. The DNA gave D and trimming, while V, J and clone size come from that table. The sample lists some 140,000 clones, around 87% occurring once. The sample taken for sequencing was peripheral blood. This clonotype was sampled from a woman between 45 and 60 years old who had recovered from COVID-19. The chain joins TRBV25-1 to TRBJ1-2; a weak D match, TRBD1 (5 bases). CDR3 nucleotides: TGTGCCAGCAGCCTACCGGGGGAAGCATACTACACCTTC. This gives the protein CASSLPGEAYYTF.